One sample yielded the 24 T cell receptor beta chains listed below, sequenced in a study of T cells in Graves' hyperthyroidism and ophthalmopathy. TCR beta CDR3 region amplification was performed from RNA transcripts. In the first-round RT-PCR of the TCR CDR3, the HTBI primer set was used. TCRdb called the multiplex PCR reads again in MiXCR, with one record for every CDR3 protein. This sample has 250,000 or so distinct CDR3 sequences, with 15% found just once. The sample consisted of blood. Receptors were obtained from a woman between 50 and 59 years old with Graves' hyperthyroidism that later progressed to Graves' ophthalmopathy.

The sample holds many counts of this clonotype. V gene TRBV20-1 combines with J gene TRBJ2-7; possibly TRBD1 or TRBD2 for D (7 bases each). Germline CDR1 DFQATT, CDR2 SNEGSKA (reference sequence). This CDR3 is built from 12 residues. The germline V and J ends were trimmed by 6 bases and 5 bases, with 14 bases remaining between them. CDR3 sequence (DNA): TGCAGTGCCGGGGGAGGGGGCCACGAGCAGTACTTC. This gives the protein CSAGGGGHEQYF.

There are a few counts of this clonotype. V is TRBV7-2 and J is TRBJ2-4; D gene uncertain. The V end lost 1 base, the J end lost 13 bases, and 14 bases lay between the germline ends. Per germline, CDR1 SGHTA and CDR2 FQGNSA. This CDR3 comprises 13 residues. CDR3 coding DNA: TGTGCCAGCAGCTTAGTGATCCCCCCTAGACAGTACTTC. Translating it yields CASSLVIPPRQYF.

This clonotype was observed a few times. The CDR3 nucleotides read TGCAGTGCTAGCCCCTTCCTCCAGGGCTATAGCAATCAGCCCCAGCATTTT. This codes for CSASPFLQGYSNQPQHF. This chain connects TRBV20-1 to TRBJ1-5, with D tentatively TRBD1 (5 bases). V lost 3 bases to trimming and J lost 0 bases, with 18 bases between them. The CDR3 consists of 17 residues. Germline V gene lookup returns CDR1 DFQATT and CDR2 SNEGSKA (reference sequence).

This clonotype was recorded many times. The chain employs TRBV10-3 and TRBJ2-3; 8 nucleotides align to TRBD1. The CDR3 loop spans 14 amino acids. Germline CDR1 and CDR2: ENHRY and SYGVKD. Trimming cost V 10 bases and J 7 bases; bases outside gene matches: 13. CDR3 amino acids: CATIPRDRSYTQYF. The CDR3 DNA reads TGTGCCACCATCCCTAGGGACAGGAGTTATACGCAGTATTTT.

This clonotype was observed at least ten times. V and J are TRBV28 and TRBJ2-7, with 10 bases that match TRBD1. The V gene end was trimmed by 6 bases and the J gene end by 6 bases; junction bases not matched to a gene: 8. This CDR3 comprises 14 residues. Germline V gene lookup returns CDR1 MDHEN and CDR2 SYDVKM. The CDR3 DNA follows: TGTGCCAGCAGAAGGAGGACAGGGGGACGCGAGCAGTACTTC. Its translation is CASRRRTGGREQYF.

This clonotype was seen repeatedly, ten times or more. The chain links TRBV13 to TRBJ2-7; D is undetermined. Between the trimmed V and J ends, which lost 1 base and 2 bases, there was a span of 9 bases. This CDR3 is built from 14 residues. Germline V gene data show CDR1 as PRHDT and CDR2 as FYEKMQ (reference sequence). The CDR3 loop is CASSLEGRPYEQYF. CDR3 nucleotide sequence: TGTGCCAGCAGCTTAGAAGGACGACCCTACGAGCAGTACTTC.

The chain links TRBV7-9 to TRBJ2-1; D is unresolved. With 2 bases removed from V and 1 base from J, the gap between germline ends came to 9 bases. Germline V gene data show CDR1 as SEHNR and CDR2 as FQNEAQ (reference sequence). This CDR3 region has 15 residues. For the CDR3, the DNA is TGTGCCAGCAGCTTAACAAGGGTTTCCTACAATGAGCAGTTCTTC. Its translation is CASSLTRVSYNEQFF.

The sample holds many counts of this clonotype. The chain uses TRBV2 and TRBJ1-1, with D maybe TRBD1 (6 bases). V lost 2 bases to trimming and J lost 4 bases, with 8 bases between them. CDR1 is SNHLY and CDR2 is FYNNEI in the germline V gene. The CDR3 runs 13 residues. The CDR3 region has the DNA TGTGCCAGCAGTGAAAGGGGGGCCACTGAAGCTTTCTTT. This encodes CASSERGATEAFF.

Concerning this clonotype: A read error is possible here, since a much larger clone lies one base away. The CDR3: CASSAGSLSHNEQFF. The DNA of the CDR3 is TGCGCCAGCAGCGCGGGATCTCTTTCCCACAATGAGCAGTTCTTC. This rearrangement joins TRBV10-1 to TRBJ2-1, with a tentative D call TRBD2 (6 bases). Trimming removed 6 bases from V and 5 bases from J, with 17 bases in between. The CDR3 runs 15 residues. CDR1 is WNHNN, CDR2 SYGVQD, per germline (reference sequence).

This clonotype was observed many times. This chain uses TRBV6-6 with TRBJ1-2, with D perhaps matching TRBD1 (5 bases). With 2 bases removed from V and 5 bases from J, the gap between germline ends came to 12 bases. This CDR3 spans 14 amino acids. Germline CDR1 and CDR2: MNHNY and SVGAGI (reference sequence). The CDR3 region is CASSYGAREYGYTF. Here the CDR3 DNA reads TGTGCCAGCAGTTACGGGGCCAGGGAATATGGCTACACCTTC.

This clonotype was counted at least ten times. The chain combines TRBV28 with TRBJ2-7; D not resolved. Germline-derived CDR1 and CDR2 are MDHEN and SYDVKM. Trimming removed 6 bases at V and 0 bases at J, with 12 bases between. CDR3 length equals 14 residues. CDR3 sequence: CASSQASSSYEQYF. CDR3 DNA: TGTGCCAGCAGCCAAGCGAGTAGCTCCTACGAGCAGTACTTC.

This clonotype was recorded many times. The chain links TRBV7-8 to TRBJ1-1; D not resolved. V dropped 7 bases and J dropped 3 bases, with 12 bases sitting between them. There are 13 residues in the CDR3. Germline V lookup: CDR1 SGHVS, CDR2 FQNEAQ. CDR3 nucleotides: TGTGCCAGCACCCTCATCGAAGACACTGAAGCTTTCTTT. Translated, it gives CASTLIEDTEAFF.

Comments on this clonotype: This could be a read error, since a much larger clone is one nucleotide away. This chain connects TRBV28 to TRBJ1-2, with TRBD1 as a possible D gene (6 bases). Trimming took off 3 bases at V and 7 bases at J, with 15 bases between the two ends. Germline V lookup: CDR1 MDHEN, CDR2 SYDVKM. The length of the CDR3 is 14 residues. CDR3 nucleotides: TGTGCCAGCAGTTTCACGGCAGGGGACTGTGGCTACACCTTC. It codes for CASSFTAGDCGYTF.

At least ten counts were recorded for this clonotype. The rearrangement uses TRBV6-1 and TRBJ2-1, with D perhaps being TRBD1 or TRBD2 (5 bases each). Trimming left V 6 bases short and J 0 bases short, with 15 bases between. CDR3 length: 16 residues. CDR1 and CDR2 from the germline V gene are MNHNS and SASEGT. CDR3: CASRARTGHSYNEQFF. In DNA form, the CDR3 reads TGTGCCAGCAGGGCCCGGACTGGACACTCCTACAATGAGCAGTTCTTC.

This clonotype was counted ten times or more. This sequence joins TRBV6-1 and TRBJ2-3, with a possible D match to TRBD2 (6 bases). CDR3 length equals 15 residues. V lost 2 bases and J lost 2, with 11 bases in between. The germline CDR1 and CDR2 sequences are MNHNS and SASEGT. The chain's CDR3 is CASSEPGLYTDTQYF. Here the CDR3 DNA reads TGTGCCAGCAGTGAACCGGGACTCTACACAGATACGCAGTATTTT.

This clonotype was counted many times. The gene calls are TRBV7-8 and TRBJ1-2; no clear D gene. The V end was cut by 3 bases, the J end by 7 bases, with 15 bases between. Germline values: CDR1 SGHVS, CDR2 FQNEAQ. This CDR3 is 14 amino acids long. DNA for the CDR3: TGTGCCAGCAGCTTTGTAGACATTCTTGGTGGCTACACCTTC. It codes for CASSFVDILGGYTF.

This clonotype was recorded a few times. The chain uses TRBV20-1 and TRBJ2-5; perhaps D is TRBD1 or TRBD2 (5 bases each). V lost 0 bases to trimming and J lost 5 bases, with 13 bases between them. The CDR3 runs 14 residues. Germline-derived CDR1 and CDR2 are DFQATT and SNEGSKA (reference sequence). The CDR3 sequence: CSARDQWGKETQYF. CDR3 DNA sequence: TGCAGTGCTAGAGATCAATGGGGGAAGGAGACCCAGTACTTC.

J is TRBJ1-2 and V is TRBV29-1; TRBD1 agrees at 9 bases. V gave up 3 bases and J gave up 8 bases; unmatched junction bases: 4. Germline assignment: CDR1 SQVTM and CDR2 ANQGSEA. CDR3 length equals 12 residues. The CDR3: CSVDGTGRGYTF. CDR3 DNA: TGCAGCGTTGACGGGACAGGGCGGGGCTACACCTTC. Combining the CDR3 with reference TRBV29-1 and TRBJ1-2 gives the whole variable domain SAVISQKPSRDICQRGTSLTIQCQVDSQVTMMFWYRQQPGQSLTLIATANQGSEATYESGFVIDKFPISRPNLTFSTLTVSNMSPEDSSIYLCSVDGTGRGYTFGSGTRLTVV.

This clonotype was found many times. The V call is TRBV28, the J call TRBJ1-6; maybe TRBD1 (5 bases). Deletions cut 2 bases from V and 5 bases from J, with 7 bases between. This CDR3 region has 14 residues. Germline CDR1 reads MDHEN; CDR2 reads SYDVKM. In nucleotides, the CDR3 is TGTGCCAGCAGTTTAACGGGGGATAATTCACCCCTCCACTTT. Translation gives CASSLTGDNSPLHF.

Ten or more counts support this clonotype. The chain uses TRBV7-9 and TRBJ2-5; weak D call: TRBD1 (6 bases). There are 12 residues in the CDR3. CDR1 is SEHNR, CDR2 FQNEAQ, per germline (reference sequence). The ends were cut back, 11 bases at V and 9 bases at J, with 19 bases in the middle. The CDR3 loop is CAGQSRFGAQYF. CDR3 sequence (DNA): TGTGCCGGACAGTCAAGATTTGGGGCCCAGTACTTC.

In its sample, this clonotype was seen a few times. The rearrangement links TRBV28 to TRBJ1-2, with a weak D call TRBD1 (6 bases). The germline V gene has CDR1 MDHEN and CDR2 SYDVKM. Trimming shortened V by 6 bases and J by 5 bases, and 13 bases separated the two germline ends. CDR3 length: 13 residues. The CDR3 coding sequence is TGTGCCAGCAGCCCACAGGGCGAGTATGGCTACACCTTC. It encodes CASSPQGEYGYTF.

This clonotype was picked up many times. The V gene is TRBV27, the J gene TRBJ1-1; a weak D match, TRBD1 (5 bases). Per the germline V gene, CDR1 is MNHEY and CDR2 is SMNVEV (reference sequence). The germline V and J ends were trimmed by 5 bases and 1 base, with 14 bases remaining between them. The CDR3 runs 15 residues. CDR3 nucleotides: TGTGCCAGCAGTCCAGGGTGGGGGGAGAACACTGAAGCTTTCTTT. Protein: CASSPGWGENTEAFF.

The chain employs TRBV5-1 and TRBJ2-5, with D possibly matching TRBD2 (5 bases). V was cut by 4 bases and J by 3 bases, with 13 bases left in between. Germline values: CDR1 SGHRS, CDR2 YFSETQ. The CDR3 sequence is 14 residues long. This CDR3 is CASSDAQEEETQYF. CDR3 in DNA: TGCGCCAGCAGCGACGCGCAGGAGGAAGAGACCCAGTACTTC.

This clonotype was observed many times. J is TRBJ2-3 and V is TRBV27; the match to TRBD2 covers 8 bases. The CDR3 extends over 16 amino acids. Germline CDR1 reads MNHEY; CDR2 reads SMNVEV (reference sequence). V lost 8 bases and J lost 2; bases outside the gene matches: 12. The CDR3 DNA reads TGTGCCAGCCACCGCGTGAGCGGGAGCAACACAGATACGCAGTATTTT. It yields the protein CASHRVSGSNTDTQYF.